A single sample gave rise to the 24 T cell receptor beta chains below, sequenced in a study of T-cell memory formation after mild COVID-19 (dated by TCRdb to about 2021). The protocol used for the library was 5' RACE. Sequencing relied on an Illumina NovaSeq 6000. TCRdb passed the public sequencing reads through fastp at Q25 and MiXCR, retaining productive beta sequences. Rows merge per CDR3 protein into single entries with the most common DNA and genes. In all, the sample holds a few hundred thousand distinct CDR3 sequences, and roughly 15% of those were seen once. The ten largest clones represent roughly 21% of the sample. Sample: PBMCs or a T cell subset sorted from them (not recorded which). The receptors here all came from a man aged 18 to 30 who had mild COVID-19 (a few samples of this study predate the infection). The sample titles of this study are shuffled in the database, so cell type and time point are left out; the donor was told from shared clones.

The J gene is TRBJ2-7, the V gene TRBV11-1, with 10 bases lining up with TRBD2. The germline CDR1 and CDR2 sequences are SGHAT and FQDESV (reference sequence). V dropped 3 bases and J dropped 4; count of bases not matched to a gene: 3. This CDR3 is built from 14 residues. The CDR3 DNA follows: TGTGCCAGCAGCTTTAGCGGGGGGCAATACGAGCAGTACTTC. It is translated as CASSFSGGQYEQYF.

This clonotype was seen only a few times. The chain uses TRBV5-1 and TRBJ1-4; perhaps TRBD1 as D (5 bases). With 0 bases removed from V and 8 bases from J, the gap between germline ends came to 14 bases. The CDR3 is made up of 15 amino acids. Germline V gene data show CDR1 as SGHRS and CDR2 as YFSETQ. The CDR3 DNA reads as TGCGCCAGCAGCTTGGTCCAGGGTAAGGGAGAAAAACTGTTTTTT. This translates into CASSLVQGKGEKLFF.

Only a few counts were recorded for this clonotype. The gene calls are TRBV20-1 and TRBJ1-1, with a tentative D call TRBD1 (5 bases). The V and J ends lost 0 bases and 8 bases respectively, with 10 bases between them. Germline V lookup: CDR1 DFQATT, CDR2 SNEGSKA (reference sequence). The CDR3 has 12 residues. CDR3 in DNA: TGCAGTGCTAGAGATAGACGGGGGGAAGCTTTCTTT. It translates to CSARDRRGEAFF.

J is TRBJ2-1 and V is TRBV5-1; 14 bases are shared with TRBD2. The ends lost 0 bases at V and 6 bases at J; junction bases unmatched: 8. CDR3 size: 18 residues. Per germline, CDR1 SGHRS and CDR2 YFSETQ. The DNA for the CDR3 is TGCGCCAGCAGCTTGGGGACTAGCGGGGGGATTTTCAGCAATGAGCAGTTCTTC. Translation: CASSLGTSGGIFSNEQFF.

This clonotype has a handful of counts. This chain connects TRBV3-1 to TRBJ2-1; TRBD1 matches at 12 bases. J gave up 10 bases and V 3 bases, and 4 bases lay outside the gene matches. CDR1 and CDR2 (germline): LGHDT, YNNKEL (reference sequence). The CDR3 is made up of 14 amino acids. The CDR3 DNA reads TGTGCCAGCAGCCAGGGACAGGGGGCATCAGAGCAGTTCTTC. As protein: CASSQGQGASEQFF.

In its sample, this clonotype was seen a few times. V gene TRBV2 combines with J gene TRBJ2-3; D uncertain. The CDR3 is 13 residues long. Deletions cut 6 bases from V and 6 bases from J, with 13 bases between. CDR1 and CDR2 from the germline V gene are SNHLY and FYNNEI. The CDR3 loop reads CASSQLQGDTQYF. The CDR3 DNA reads as TGTGCCAGCAGCCAACTTCAAGGGGATACGCAGTATTTT.

A few counts support this clonotype. This chain links TRBV9 with TRBJ1-4; unclear D gene. Germline V gene data show CDR1 as SGDLS and CDR2 as YYNGEE. The V and J ends lost 2 bases and 0 bases respectively, with 5 bases between them. The CDR3 has 14 residues. CDR3 region: CASSVTTTNEKLFF. CDR3 DNA sequence: TGTGCCAGCAGCGTCACAACAACTAATGAAAAACTGTTTTTT. The full variable domain, its missing parts supplied by reference TRBV9 and TRBJ1-4, is DSGVTQTPKHLITATGQRVTLRCSPRSGDLSVYWYQQSLDQGLQFLIQYYNGEERAKGNILERFSAQQFPDLHSELNLSSLELGDSALYFCASSVTTTNEKLFFGSGTQLSVL.

The rearrangement links TRBV10-2 to TRBJ2-7; TRBD1 matches at 10 bases. The CDR3 covers 14 residues. Germline lookup yields CDR1 WSHSY and CDR2 SAAADI. The J segment lost 5 bases and the V segment lost 3 bases, leaving 4 bases of the junction unmatched. CDR3 bases: TGCGCCAGCAGTGATACCGGGACAGGGGACGAGCAGTACTTC. Encoded protein: CASSDTGTGDEQYF.

This chain links TRBV27 with TRBJ2-1; D possibly corresponds to TRBD1 (5 bases). The ends were cut back, 3 bases at V and 2 bases at J, with 8 bases in the middle. This CDR3 region has 14 residues. CDR1 and CDR2 from the germline V gene are MNHEY and SMNVEV (reference sequence). The CDR3 DNA is TGTGCCAGCAGTTTTTTCAGGGCCTACAATGAGCAGTTCTTC. This encodes CASSFFRAYNEQFF.

This clonotype was seen more than once but under ten times. This CDR3 is CASSLRSGGLETQYF. The DNA for the CDR3 is TGTGCCAGCAGCCTCCGGTCTGGGGGACTAGAGACCCAGTACTTC. The chain couples TRBV4-2 to TRBJ2-5; TRBD2 is a possible D gene (6 bases). V lost 4 bases, J lost 4 bases, and 16 bases lay in between. Germline V CDR1 and CDR2: LGHNA, YNFKEQ. The CDR3 has 15 residues.

The sample holds one count of this clonotype. J is TRBJ1-1 and V is TRBV27, with D perhaps matching TRBD1 (5 bases). Deletions cut 6 bases from V and 4 bases from J, with 9 bases between. The CDR3 runs to 12 residues. Per germline, CDR1 MNHEY and CDR2 SMNVEV (reference sequence). CDR3 DNA sequence: TGTGCCAGCAGGAGGGGTACCACTGAAGCTTTCTTT. The encoded protein is CASRRGTTEAFF.

The chain uses TRBV6-1 and TRBJ2-3; D is unresolved. This CDR3 has 13 amino acids. Germline V gives CDR1 MNHNS, CDR2 SASEGT. The V and J ends lost 6 bases and 4 bases respectively, with 11 bases between them. CDR3 region: CASRTAAPDTQYF. DNA of the CDR3: TGTGCCAGCAGGACGGCAGCTCCAGATACGCAGTATTTT.

CDR3 residues: CASSGRRAIRPLGTEAFF. CDR3 DNA: TGTGCCAGCAGCGGACGCAGGGCAATAAGACCACTTGGCACTGAAGCTTTCTTT. This sequence joins TRBV7-8 and TRBJ1-1; maybe TRBD1 (5 bases). V was cut by 5 bases and J by 4 bases, with 26 bases left in between. The CDR3 consists of 18 residues. Germline CDR1 SGHVS, CDR2 FQNEAQ.

CDR3 region: CASSLVMGGQYF. CDR3 nucleotide sequence: TGTGCCAGCAGTTTGGTAATGGGAGGGCAGTATTTT. The chain employs TRBV12-3 or TRBV12-4 and TRBJ2-3, with D possibly TRBD2 on 6 matching bases. The V gene lost 3 bases and the J gene lost 11 bases, with 12 bases spanning the gap. The CDR3 sequence is 12 residues long.

The chain couples TRBV12-3 or TRBV12-4 to TRBJ1-6; 8 bases line up with TRBD1. Trimming took 4 bases from V and 7 from J; bases not matched to a gene: 6. The CDR3 totals 15 residues. Here the CDR3 reads CASSSTTGDNSPLHF. CDR3 coding DNA: TGTGCCAGCAGTTCTACGACAGGGGACAATTCACCCCTCCACTTT.

This clonotype was counted a few times. This sequence joins TRBV12-3 or TRBV12-4 and TRBJ2-7; the D is unclear. The CDR3 is 15 residues long. Trimming shortened V by 3 bases and J by 0 bases, and 12 bases separated the two germline ends. The CDR3 sequence is CASSFGQPSSYEQYF. The DNA of the CDR3 is TGTGCCAGCAGTTTTGGGCAGCCCAGCTCCTACGAGCAGTACTTC.

This clonotype was detected only a few times. The chain recombines TRBV20-1 with TRBJ1-1; D is possibly TRBD1 (5 bases). The CDR3 runs to 14 residues. V dropped 7 bases and J dropped 1 base, with 16 bases sitting between them. The germline V gene encodes CDR1 DFQATT and CDR2 SNEGSKA (reference sequence). CDR3 loop: CSVRSGTANTEAFF. The CDR3 DNA reads TGCAGTGTCCGGTCCGGGACGGCGAACACTGAAGCTTTCTTT.

This clonotype has at least ten counts. The chain has TRBV7-9 and TRBJ2-1; D gene unclear. The V end was cut by 5 bases, the J end by 7 bases, with 9 bases between. The CDR3 has 12 amino acids. Germline CDR1 SEHNR, CDR2 FQNEAQ (reference sequence). CDR3 in amino acids: CASSTTKNEQFF. CDR3 sequence (DNA): TGTGCCAGCAGCACTACTAAAAATGAGCAGTTCTTC.

The chain links TRBV27 to TRBJ1-2, with D tentatively TRBD1 (5 bases). Trimming took off 3 bases at V and 7 bases at J, with 15 bases between the two ends. Germline values: CDR1 MNHEY, CDR2 SMNVEV (reference sequence). This CDR3 region has 14 residues. The CDR3 region has the DNA TGTGCCAGCAGTTTGGCCAGGGCCGGAGGTGGCTACACCTTC. As protein: CASSLARAGGGYTF.

This clonotype was seen only a few times. The gene calls are TRBV20-1 and TRBJ1-5; 7 bases are shared with TRBD1. Germline CDR1 is DFQATT and CDR2 is SNEGSKA (reference sequence). V shed 6 bases, J shed 1 base, and the junction held 6 bases outside the gene matches. The CDR3 extends over 14 amino acids. The CDR3 is CSANQGGSNQPQHF. CDR3 in DNA: TGCAGTGCCAATCAGGGGGGGAGCAATCAGCCCCAGCATTTT.

This chain joins TRBV7-2 and TRBJ2-1; D remains ambiguous. The germline CDR1 and CDR2 sequences are SGHTA and FQGNSA. CDR3 length: 13 residues. The germline V and J ends were trimmed by 5 bases and 3 bases, with 8 bases remaining between them. CDR3 coding DNA: TGTGCCAGCAGCCCACTTAACTACAATGAGCAGTTCTTC. This translates into CASSPLNYNEQFF.

V and J are TRBV7-3 and TRBJ1-1; 9 bases are a match to TRBD1. J lost 5 bases, V lost 5 bases, and 6 bases had no gene match. In germline, CDR1 is SGHTA, CDR2 FQGTGA. This CDR3 comprises 14 residues. The CDR3 protein is CASSPQGAGTEAFF. As DNA, the CDR3 is TGTGCCAGCAGCCCACAGGGGGCAGGTACTGAAGCTTTCTTT.

V gene TRBV5-6 combines with J gene TRBJ2-2, with 8 bases fitting TRBD2. The CDR3 length is 16 residues. From germline, CDR1 is SGHDT and CDR2 YYEEEE. V shed 3 bases and J 1 base; nucleotides not matched to a gene: 5. The CDR3 region is CASSSPGGVNTGELFF. The CDR3 DNA reads TGTGCCAGCAGCTCACCGGGGGGGGTGAACACCGGGGAGCTGTTTTTT. The full variable domain, completed using reference TRBV5-6 and TRBJ2-2, is DAGVTQSPTHLIKTRGQQVTLRCSPKSGHDTVSWYQQALGQGPQFIFQYYEEEERQRGNFPDRFSGHQFPNYSSELNVNALLLGDSALYLCASSSPGGVNTGELFFGEGSRLTVL.

The rearrangement uses TRBV28 and TRBJ2-6; 12 nucleotides agree with TRBD1. The germline CDR1 and CDR2 sequences are MDHEN and SYDVKM. Trimming cost V 6 bases and J 4 bases; bases outside gene matches: 13. This CDR3 is 19 amino acids long. Here the CDR3 DNA reads TGTGCCAGCAGGATGAATCGTTGGGACAGGGGGCCAGGGGCCAACGTCCTGACTTTC. It encodes CASRMNRWDRGPGANVLTF.